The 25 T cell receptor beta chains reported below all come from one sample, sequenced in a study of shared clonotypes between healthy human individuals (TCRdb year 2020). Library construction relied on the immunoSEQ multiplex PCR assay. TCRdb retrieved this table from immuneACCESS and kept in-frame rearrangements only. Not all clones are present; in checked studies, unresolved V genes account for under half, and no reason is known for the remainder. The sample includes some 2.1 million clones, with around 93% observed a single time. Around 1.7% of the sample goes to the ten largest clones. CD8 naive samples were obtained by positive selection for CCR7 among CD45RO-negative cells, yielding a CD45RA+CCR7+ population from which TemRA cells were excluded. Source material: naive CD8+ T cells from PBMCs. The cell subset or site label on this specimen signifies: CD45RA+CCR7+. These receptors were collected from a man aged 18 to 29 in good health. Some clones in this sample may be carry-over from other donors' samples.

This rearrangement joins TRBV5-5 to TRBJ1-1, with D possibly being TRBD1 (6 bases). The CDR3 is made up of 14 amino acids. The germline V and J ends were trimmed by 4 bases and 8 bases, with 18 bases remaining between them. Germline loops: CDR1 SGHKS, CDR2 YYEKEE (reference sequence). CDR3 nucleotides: TGTGCCAGCAGCGCCTTGCGTCAGGGGCCAGAAGCTTTCTTT. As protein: CASSALRQGPEAFF.

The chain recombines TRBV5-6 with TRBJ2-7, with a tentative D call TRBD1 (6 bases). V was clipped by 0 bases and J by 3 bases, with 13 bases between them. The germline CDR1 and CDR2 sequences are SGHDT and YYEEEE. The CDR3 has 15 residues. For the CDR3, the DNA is TGTGCCAGCAGCTTGGCCTCGGACAGATACTACGAGCAGTACTTC. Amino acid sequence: CASSLASDRYYEQYF.

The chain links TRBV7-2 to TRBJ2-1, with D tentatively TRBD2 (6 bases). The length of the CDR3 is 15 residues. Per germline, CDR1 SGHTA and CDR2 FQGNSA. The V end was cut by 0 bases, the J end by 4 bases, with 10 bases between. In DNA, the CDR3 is TGTGCCAGCAGCTTAGCAGGACTAAAGTACAATGAGCAGTTCTTC. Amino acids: CASSLAGLKYNEQFF.

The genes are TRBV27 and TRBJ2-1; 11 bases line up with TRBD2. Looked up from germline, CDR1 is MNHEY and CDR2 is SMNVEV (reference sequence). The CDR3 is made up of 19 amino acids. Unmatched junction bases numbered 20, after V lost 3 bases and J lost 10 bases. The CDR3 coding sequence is TGTGCCAGCAGTTTCTCCGTGAGACGACAGGGACTAGCGGAGGAGGAGCAGTTCTTC. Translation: CASSFSVRRQGLAEEEQFF.

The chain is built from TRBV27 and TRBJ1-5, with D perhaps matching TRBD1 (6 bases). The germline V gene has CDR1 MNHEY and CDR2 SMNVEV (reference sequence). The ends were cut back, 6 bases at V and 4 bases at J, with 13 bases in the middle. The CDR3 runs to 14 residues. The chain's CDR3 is CASSLRDKNQPQHF. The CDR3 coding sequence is TGTGCCAGCAGCCTCCGGGACAAGAATCAGCCCCAGCATTTT.

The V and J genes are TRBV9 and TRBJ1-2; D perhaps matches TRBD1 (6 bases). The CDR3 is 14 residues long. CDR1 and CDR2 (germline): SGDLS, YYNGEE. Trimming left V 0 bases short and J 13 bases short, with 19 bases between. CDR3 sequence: CASSVAGDTHPATF. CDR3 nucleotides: TGTGCCAGCAGCGTAGCTGGGGACACCCATCCGGCCACCTTC.

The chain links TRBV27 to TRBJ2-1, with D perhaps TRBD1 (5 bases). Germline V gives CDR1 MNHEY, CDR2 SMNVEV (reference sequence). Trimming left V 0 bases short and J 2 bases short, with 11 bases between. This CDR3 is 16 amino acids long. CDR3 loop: CASSLSGWGTYNEQFF. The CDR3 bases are TGTGCCAGCAGTTTATCAGGGTGGGGCACCTACAATGAGCAGTTCTTC.

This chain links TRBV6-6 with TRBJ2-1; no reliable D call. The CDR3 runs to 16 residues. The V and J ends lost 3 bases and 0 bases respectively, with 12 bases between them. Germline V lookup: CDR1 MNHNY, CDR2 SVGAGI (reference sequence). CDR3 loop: CASSYGWQSSYNEQFF. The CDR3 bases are TGTGCCAGCAGTTATGGGTGGCAGAGCTCCTACAATGAGCAGTTCTTC.

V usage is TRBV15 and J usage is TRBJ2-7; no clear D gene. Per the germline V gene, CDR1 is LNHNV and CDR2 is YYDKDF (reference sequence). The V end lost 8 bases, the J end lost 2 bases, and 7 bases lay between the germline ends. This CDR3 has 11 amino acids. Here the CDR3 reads CATGEPYEQYF. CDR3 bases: TGTGCCACCGGGGAACCCTACGAGCAGTACTTC.

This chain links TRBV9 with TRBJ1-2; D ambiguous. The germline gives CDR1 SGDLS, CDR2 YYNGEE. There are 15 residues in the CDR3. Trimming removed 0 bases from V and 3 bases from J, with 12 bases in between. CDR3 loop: CASSVARSGDYGYTF. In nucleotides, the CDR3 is TGTGCCAGCAGCGTAGCTAGAAGTGGGGACTATGGCTACACCTTC.

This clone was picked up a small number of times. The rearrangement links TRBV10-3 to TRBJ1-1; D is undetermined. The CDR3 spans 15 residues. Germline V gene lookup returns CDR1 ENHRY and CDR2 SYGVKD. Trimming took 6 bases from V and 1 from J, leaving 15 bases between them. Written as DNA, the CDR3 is TGTGCCATCAGGAACTACACCTCGGAGAACACTGAAGCTTTCTTT. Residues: CAIRNYTSENTEAFF.

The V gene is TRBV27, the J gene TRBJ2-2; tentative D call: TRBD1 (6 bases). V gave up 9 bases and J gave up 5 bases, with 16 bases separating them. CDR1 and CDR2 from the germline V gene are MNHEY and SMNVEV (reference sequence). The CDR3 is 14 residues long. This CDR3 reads CASGQTLGTGELFF. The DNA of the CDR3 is TGTGCCAGTGGACAGACCCTCGGGACCGGGGAGCTGTTTTTT.

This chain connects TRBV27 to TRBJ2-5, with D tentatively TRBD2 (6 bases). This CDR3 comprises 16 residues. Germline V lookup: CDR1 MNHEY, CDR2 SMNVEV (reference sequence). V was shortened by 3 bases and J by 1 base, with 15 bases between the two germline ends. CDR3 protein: CASSFMAGRGQETQYF. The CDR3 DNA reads TGTGCCAGCAGTTTTATGGCGGGAAGGGGCCAAGAGACCCAGTACTTC.

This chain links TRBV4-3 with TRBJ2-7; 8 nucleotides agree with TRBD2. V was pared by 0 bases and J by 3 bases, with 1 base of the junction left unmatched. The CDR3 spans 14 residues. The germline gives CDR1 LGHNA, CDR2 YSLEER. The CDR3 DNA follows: TGCGCCAGCAGCCAAGAAACTAGCGGCTACGAGCAGTACTTC. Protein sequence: CASSQETSGYEQYF.

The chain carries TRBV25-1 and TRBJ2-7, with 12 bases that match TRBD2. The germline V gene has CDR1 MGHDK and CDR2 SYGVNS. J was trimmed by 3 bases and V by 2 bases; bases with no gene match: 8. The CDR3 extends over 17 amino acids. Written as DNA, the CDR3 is TGTGCCAGCAGTGAACGTCTAGCGGGAGGGTCACACTACGAGCAGTACTTC. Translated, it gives CASSERLAGGSHYEQYF.

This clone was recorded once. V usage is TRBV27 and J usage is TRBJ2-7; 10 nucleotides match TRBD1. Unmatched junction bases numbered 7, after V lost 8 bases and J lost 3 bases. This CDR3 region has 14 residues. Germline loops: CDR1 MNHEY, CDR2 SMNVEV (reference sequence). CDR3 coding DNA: TGTGCCAGCGGGACAGGGGTTCTGGGCTACGAGCAGTACTTC. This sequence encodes CASGTGVLGYEQYF.

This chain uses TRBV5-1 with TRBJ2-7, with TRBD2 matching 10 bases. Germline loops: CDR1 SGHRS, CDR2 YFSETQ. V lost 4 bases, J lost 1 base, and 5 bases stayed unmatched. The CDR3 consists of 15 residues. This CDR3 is CASSGRTSGSYEQYF. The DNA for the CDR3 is TGCGCCAGCAGCGGACGGACTAGCGGTTCCTACGAGCAGTACTTC.

CDR3 amino acids: CASSQRTGPYGYTF. DNA of the CDR3: TGTGCCAGCAGCCAAAGGACAGGCCCCTATGGCTACACCTTC. The chain employs TRBV6-6 and TRBJ1-2; 7 bases fit TRBD1. From germline, CDR1 is MNHNY and CDR2 SVGAGI (reference sequence). V lost 6 bases and J lost 4; bases outside the gene matches: 8. This CDR3 comprises 14 residues.

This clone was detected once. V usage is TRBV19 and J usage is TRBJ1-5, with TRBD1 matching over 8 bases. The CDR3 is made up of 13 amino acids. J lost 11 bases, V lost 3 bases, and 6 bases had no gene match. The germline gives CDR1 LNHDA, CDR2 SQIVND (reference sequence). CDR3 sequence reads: CASSITGGKAQHF. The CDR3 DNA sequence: TGTGCCAGTAGTATCACAGGGGGGAAAGCCCAGCATTTT.

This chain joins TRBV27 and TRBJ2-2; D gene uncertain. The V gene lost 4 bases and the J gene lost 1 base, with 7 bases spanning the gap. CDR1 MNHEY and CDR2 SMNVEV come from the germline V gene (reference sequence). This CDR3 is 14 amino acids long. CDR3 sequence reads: CASSYFKNTGELFF. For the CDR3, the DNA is TGTGCCAGCAGTTATTTCAAGAACACCGGGGAGCTGTTTTTT.

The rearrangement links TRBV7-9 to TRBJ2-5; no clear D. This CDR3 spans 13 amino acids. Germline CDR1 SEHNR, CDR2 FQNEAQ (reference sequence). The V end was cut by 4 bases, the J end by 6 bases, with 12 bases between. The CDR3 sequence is CASSSPWQKTQYF. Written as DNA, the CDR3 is TGTGCCAGCAGCTCCCCATGGCAAAAGACCCAGTACTTC.

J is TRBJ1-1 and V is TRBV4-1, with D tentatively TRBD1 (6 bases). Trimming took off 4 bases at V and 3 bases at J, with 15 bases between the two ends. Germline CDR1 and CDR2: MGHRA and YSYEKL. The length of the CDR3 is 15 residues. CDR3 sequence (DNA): TGCGCCAGCAGCCCCCGGACAGATTCGGACACTGAAGCTTTCTTT. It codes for CASSPRTDSDTEAFF.

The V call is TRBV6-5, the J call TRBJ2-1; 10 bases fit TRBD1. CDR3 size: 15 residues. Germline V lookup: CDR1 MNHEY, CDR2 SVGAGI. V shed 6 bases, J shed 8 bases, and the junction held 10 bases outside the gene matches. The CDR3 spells CASSDRGHRLDEQFF. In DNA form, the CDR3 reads TGTGCCAGCAGCGACAGGGGGCACAGGTTGGATGAGCAGTTCTTC.

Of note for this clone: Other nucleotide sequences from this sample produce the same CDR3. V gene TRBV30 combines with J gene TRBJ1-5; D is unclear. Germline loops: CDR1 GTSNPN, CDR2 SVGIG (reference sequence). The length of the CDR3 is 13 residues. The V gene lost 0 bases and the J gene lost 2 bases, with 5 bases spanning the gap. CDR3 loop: CAWSVHGNQPQHF. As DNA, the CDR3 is TGTGCCTGGAGTGTACACGGCAATCAGCCCCAGCATTTT. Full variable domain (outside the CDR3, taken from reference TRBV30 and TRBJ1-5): SQTIHQWPATLVQPVGSPLSLECTVEGTSNPNLYWYRQAAGRGLQLLFYSVGIGQISSEVPQNLSASRPQDRQFILSSKKLLLSDSGFYLCAWSVHGNQPQHFGDGTRLSIL.

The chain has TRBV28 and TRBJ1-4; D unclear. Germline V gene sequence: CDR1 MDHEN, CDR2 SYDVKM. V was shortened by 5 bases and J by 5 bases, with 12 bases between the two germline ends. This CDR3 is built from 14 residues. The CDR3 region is CASSLDLGNEKLFF. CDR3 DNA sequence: TGTGCCAGCAGTCTTGACTTGGGAAATGAAAAACTGTTTTTT. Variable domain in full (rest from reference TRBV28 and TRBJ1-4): DVKVTQSSRYLVKRTGEKVFLECVQDMDHENMFWYRQDPGLGLRLIYFSYDVKMKEKGDIPEGYSVSREKKERFSLILESASTNQTSMYLCASSLDLGNEKLFFGSGTQLSVL.